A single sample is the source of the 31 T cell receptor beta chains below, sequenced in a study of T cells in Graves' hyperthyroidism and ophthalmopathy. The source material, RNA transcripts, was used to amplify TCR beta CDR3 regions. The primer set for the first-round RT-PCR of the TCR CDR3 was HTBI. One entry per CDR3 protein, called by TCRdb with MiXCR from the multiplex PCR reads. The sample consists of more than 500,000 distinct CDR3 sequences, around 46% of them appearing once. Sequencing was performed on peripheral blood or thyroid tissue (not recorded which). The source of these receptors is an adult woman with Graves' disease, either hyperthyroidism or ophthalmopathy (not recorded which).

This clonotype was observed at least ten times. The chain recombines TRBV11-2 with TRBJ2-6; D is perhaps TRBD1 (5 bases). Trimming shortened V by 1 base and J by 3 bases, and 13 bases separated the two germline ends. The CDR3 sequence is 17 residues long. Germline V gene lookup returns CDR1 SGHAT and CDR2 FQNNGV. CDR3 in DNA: TGTGCCAGCAGCTTAGGTCTGGTCAGGGATGGGGCCAACGTCCTGACTTTC. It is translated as CASSLGLVRDGANVLTF.

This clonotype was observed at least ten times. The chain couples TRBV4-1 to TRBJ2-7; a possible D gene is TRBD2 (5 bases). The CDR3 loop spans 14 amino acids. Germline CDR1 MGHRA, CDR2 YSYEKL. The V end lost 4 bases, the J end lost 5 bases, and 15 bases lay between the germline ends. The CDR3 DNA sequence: TGCGCCAGCAGCCCCACCGGGGTTCGCAACGAGCAGTACTTC. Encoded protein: CASSPTGVRNEQYF.

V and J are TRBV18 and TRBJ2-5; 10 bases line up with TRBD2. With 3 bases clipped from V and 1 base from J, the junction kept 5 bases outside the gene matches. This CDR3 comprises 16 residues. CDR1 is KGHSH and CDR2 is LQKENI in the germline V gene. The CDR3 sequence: CASSPRGTSVQETQYF. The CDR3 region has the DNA TGTGCCAGCTCACCCCGAGGGACTAGCGTCCAAGAGACCCAGTACTTC.

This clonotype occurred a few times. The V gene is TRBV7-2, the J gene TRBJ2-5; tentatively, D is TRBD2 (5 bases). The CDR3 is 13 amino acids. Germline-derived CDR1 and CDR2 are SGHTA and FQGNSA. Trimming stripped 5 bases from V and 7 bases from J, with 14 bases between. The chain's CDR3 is CASSNGMGRTQYF. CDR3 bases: TGTGCCAGCAGCAATGGTATGGGGAGGACCCAGTACTTC. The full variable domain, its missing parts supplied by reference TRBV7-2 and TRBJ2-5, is GAGVSQSPSNKVTEKGKDVELRCDPISGHTALYWYRQSLGQGLEFLIYFQGNSAPDKSGLPSDRFSAERTGGSVSTLTIQRTQQEDSAVYLCASSNGMGRTQYFGPGTRLLVL.

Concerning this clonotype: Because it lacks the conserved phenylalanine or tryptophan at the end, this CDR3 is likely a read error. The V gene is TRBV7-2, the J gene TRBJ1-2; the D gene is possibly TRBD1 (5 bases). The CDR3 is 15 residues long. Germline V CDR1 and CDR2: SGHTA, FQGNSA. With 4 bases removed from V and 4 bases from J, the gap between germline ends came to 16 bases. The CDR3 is CASSSGTPSSYGYTL. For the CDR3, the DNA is TGTGCCAGCAGCTCAGGGACCCCGTCGAGCTATGGCTACACCCTC.

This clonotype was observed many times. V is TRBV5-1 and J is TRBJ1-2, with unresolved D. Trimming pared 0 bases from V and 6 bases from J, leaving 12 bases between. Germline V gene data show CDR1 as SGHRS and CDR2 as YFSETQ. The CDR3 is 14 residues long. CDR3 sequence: CASSLDDTRDGYTF. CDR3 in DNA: TGCGCCAGCAGCTTGGACGACACGAGGGATGGCTACACCTTC.

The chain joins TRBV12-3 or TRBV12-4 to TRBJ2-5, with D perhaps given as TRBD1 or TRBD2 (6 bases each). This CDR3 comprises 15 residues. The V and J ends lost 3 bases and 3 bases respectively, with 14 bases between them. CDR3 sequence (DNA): TGTGCCAGCAGTTTTGACCCGGGGGCCGAAGAGACCCAGTACTTC. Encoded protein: CASSFDPGAEETQYF.

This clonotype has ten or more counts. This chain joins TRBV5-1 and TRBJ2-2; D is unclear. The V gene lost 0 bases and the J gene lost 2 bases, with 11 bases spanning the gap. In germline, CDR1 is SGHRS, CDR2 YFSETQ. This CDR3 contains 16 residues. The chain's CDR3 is CASSLVSVGNTGELFF. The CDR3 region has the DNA TGCGCCAGCAGCTTGGTCTCGGTCGGTAACACCGGGGAGCTGTTTTTT.

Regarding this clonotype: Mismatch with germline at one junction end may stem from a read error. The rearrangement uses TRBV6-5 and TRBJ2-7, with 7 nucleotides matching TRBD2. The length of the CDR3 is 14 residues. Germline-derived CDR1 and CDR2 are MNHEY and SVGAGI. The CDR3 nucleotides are TGTGCCGGCAGGGTGCGGACTAGTGGCTACGAGCAGTACTTC. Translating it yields CAGRVRTSGYEQYF.

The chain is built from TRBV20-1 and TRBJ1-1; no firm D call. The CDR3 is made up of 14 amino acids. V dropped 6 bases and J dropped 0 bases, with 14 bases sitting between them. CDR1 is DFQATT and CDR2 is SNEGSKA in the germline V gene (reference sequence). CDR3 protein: CSASSPDLNTEAFF. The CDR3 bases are TGCAGTGCCAGCTCACCCGATTTGAACACTGAAGCTTTCTTT.

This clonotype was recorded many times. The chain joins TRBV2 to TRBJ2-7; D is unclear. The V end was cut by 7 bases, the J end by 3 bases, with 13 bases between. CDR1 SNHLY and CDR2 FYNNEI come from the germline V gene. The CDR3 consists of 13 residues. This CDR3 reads CASNRIGRYEQYF. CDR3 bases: TGTGCCAGCAACCGGATCGGCCGCTACGAGCAGTACTTC.

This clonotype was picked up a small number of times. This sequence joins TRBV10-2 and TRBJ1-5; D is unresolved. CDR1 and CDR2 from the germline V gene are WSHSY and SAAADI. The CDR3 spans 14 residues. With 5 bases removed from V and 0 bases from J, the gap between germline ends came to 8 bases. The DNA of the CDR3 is TGCGCCAGCAGTCCGACCAGTAGCAATCAGCCCCAGCATTTT. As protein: CASSPTSSNQPQHF.

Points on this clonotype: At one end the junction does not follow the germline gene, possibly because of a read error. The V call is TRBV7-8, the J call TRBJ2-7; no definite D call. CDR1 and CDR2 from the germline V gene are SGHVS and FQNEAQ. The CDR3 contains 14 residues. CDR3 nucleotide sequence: TGTGCCAGCAGCTTAGGTCCCGGCTCCTGCGAGCAGTACTTC. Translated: CASSLGPGSCEQYF.

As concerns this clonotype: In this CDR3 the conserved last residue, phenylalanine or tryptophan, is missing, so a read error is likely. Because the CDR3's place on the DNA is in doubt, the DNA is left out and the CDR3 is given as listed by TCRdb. This CDR3 is CATSRSPG. The rearrangement links TRBV15 to TRBJ2-5; the tabulated D call, TRBD1, remains unverified against the DNA. Counting both end residues, the CDR3 totals 8 amino acids. Germline-derived CDR1 and CDR2 are LNHNV and YYDKDF (reference sequence).

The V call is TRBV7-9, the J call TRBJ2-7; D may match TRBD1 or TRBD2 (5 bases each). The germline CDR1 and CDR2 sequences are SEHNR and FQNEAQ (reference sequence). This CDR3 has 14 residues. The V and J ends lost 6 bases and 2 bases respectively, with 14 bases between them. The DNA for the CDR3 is TGTGCCAGCAGTTCCGGGACGGAGGCCTACGAGCAGTACTTC. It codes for CASSSGTEAYEQYF.

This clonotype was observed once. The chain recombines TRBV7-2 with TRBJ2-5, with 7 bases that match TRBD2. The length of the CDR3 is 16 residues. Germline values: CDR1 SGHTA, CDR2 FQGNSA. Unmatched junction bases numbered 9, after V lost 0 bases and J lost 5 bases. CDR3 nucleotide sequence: TGTGCCAGCAGCTTAGCTAGCGGGCGGGCCGGGGAGACCCAGTACTTC. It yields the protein CASSLASGRAGETQYF.

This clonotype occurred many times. The CDR3: CASSLGGLETQYF. CDR3 in DNA: TGTGCCAGCAGCTTAGGAGGGTTAGAGACCCAGTACTTC. The V gene is TRBV7-8, the J gene TRBJ2-5; possibly TRBD2 for D (5 bases). The CDR3 runs to 13 residues. Per the germline V gene, CDR1 is SGHVS and CDR2 is FQNEAQ. V was pared by 1 base and J by 4 bases, with 7 bases between.

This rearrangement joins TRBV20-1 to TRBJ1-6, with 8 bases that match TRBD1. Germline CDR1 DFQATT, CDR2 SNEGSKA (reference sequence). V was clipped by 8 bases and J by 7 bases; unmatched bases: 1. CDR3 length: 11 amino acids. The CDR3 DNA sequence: TGCAGTCGGACAGGGAATTCACCCCTCCACTTT. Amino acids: CSRTGNSPLHF.

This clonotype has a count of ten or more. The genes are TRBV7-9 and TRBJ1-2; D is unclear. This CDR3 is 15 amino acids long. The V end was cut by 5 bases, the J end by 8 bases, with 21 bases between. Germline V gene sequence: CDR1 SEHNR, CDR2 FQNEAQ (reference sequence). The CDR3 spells CASSPTLPVVGGYTF. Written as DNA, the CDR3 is TGTGCCAGCAGCCCTACACTTCCTGTGGTGGGGGGCTACACCTTC.

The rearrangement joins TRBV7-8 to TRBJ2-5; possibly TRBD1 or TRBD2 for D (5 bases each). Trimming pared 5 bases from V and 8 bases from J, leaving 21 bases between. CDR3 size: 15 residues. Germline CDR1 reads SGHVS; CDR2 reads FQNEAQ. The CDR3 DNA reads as TGTGCCAGCAGCGGAGAAGGGCAGGGAGAGGCTACCCAGTACTTC. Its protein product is CASSGEGQGEATQYF.

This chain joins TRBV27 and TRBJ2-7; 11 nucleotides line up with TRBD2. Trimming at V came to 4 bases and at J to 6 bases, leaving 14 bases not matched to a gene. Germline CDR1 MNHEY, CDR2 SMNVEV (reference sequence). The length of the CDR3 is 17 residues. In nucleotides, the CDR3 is TGTGCCAGCAGTTCCATAGCGGGAGGGCCGGGTTTGAGCGAGCAGTACTTC. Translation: CASSSIAGGPGLSEQYF.

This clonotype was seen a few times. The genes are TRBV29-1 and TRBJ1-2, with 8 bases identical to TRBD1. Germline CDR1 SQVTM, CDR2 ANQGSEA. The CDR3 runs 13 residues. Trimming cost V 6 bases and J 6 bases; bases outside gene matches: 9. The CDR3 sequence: CSVAGSGQDGYTF. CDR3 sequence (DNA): TGCAGCGTCGCCGGGTCGGGACAGGATGGCTACACCTTC.

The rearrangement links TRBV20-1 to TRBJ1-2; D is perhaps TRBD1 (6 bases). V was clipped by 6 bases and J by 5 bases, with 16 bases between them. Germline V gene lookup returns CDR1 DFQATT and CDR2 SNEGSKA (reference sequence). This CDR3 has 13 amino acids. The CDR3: CSANGGAIYGYTF. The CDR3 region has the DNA TGCAGTGCGAATGGGGGGGCCATTTATGGCTACACCTTC.

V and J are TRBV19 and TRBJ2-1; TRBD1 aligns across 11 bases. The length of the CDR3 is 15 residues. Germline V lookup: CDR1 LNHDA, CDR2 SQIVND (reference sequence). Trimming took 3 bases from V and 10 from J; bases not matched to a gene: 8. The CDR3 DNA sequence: TGTGCCAGTAGTATCGGGGACAGGGGGTCGGGCGAGCAGTTCTTC. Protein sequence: CASSIGDRGSGEQFF.

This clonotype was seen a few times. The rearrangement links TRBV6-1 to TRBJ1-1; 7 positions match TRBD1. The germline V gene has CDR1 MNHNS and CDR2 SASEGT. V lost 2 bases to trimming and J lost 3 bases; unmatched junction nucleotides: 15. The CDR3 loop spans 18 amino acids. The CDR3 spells CASSEPAALRTGDTEAFF. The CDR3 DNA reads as TGTGCCAGCAGTGAACCCGCCGCCCTTAGAACAGGGGACACTGAAGCTTTCTTT.

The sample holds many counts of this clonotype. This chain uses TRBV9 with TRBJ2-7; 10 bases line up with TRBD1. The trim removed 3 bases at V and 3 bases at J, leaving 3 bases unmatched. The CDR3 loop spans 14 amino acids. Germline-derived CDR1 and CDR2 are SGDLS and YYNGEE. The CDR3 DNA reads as TGTGCCAGCAGCGACGGGACAGGGGACTACGAGCAGTACTTC. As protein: CASSDGTGDYEQYF.

Here the CDR3 DNA reads TGTGCCAGCAGTTTACTTCAGGGTATGGGGGCGAAAGAAAAACTGTTTTTT. Translating gives CASSLLQGMGAKEKLFF. The V call is TRBV12-3 or TRBV12-4, the J call TRBJ1-4; TRBD1 is a possible D gene (6 bases). V was cut by 2 bases and J by 8 bases, with 21 bases left in between. This CDR3 contains 17 residues.

CDR3 sequence reads: CASSLSFSIPTEAFF. For the CDR3, the DNA is TGTGCCAGCAGTTTATCGTTTTCAATCCCCACTGAAGCTTTCTTT. The chain links TRBV27 to TRBJ1-1; D is unclear. CDR1 and CDR2 from the germline V gene are MNHEY and SMNVEV (reference sequence). V gave up 0 bases and J gave up 4 bases, with 12 bases separating them. The CDR3 has 15 residues.

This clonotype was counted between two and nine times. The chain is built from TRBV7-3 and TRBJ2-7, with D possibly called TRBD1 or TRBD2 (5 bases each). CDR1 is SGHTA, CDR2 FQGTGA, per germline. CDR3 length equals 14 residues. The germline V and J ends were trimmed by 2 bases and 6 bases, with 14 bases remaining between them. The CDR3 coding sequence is TGTGCCAGCAGCTTAGGGTGGGGGACGGTCGAGCAGTACTTC. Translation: CASSLGWGTVEQYF.

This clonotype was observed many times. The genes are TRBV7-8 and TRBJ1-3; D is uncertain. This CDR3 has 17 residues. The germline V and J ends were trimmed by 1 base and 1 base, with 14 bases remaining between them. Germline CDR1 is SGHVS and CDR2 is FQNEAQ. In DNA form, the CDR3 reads TGTGCCAGCAGCTTAGTCCTAGGACGGATTTCTGGAAACACCATATATTTT. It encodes CASSLVLGRISGNTIYF.

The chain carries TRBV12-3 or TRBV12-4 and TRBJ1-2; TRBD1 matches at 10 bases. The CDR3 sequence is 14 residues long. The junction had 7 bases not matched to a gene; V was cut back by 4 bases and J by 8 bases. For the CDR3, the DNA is TGTGCCAGCAGTTGGCCGGGACAGGGGTTGGGCTACACCTTC. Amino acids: CASSWPGQGLGYTF.